Listed below are T cell receptor beta chains from one sample, sequenced in a study of post-analysis software for immune sequencing data. TCRdb reprocessed the PCR reads via MiXCR and lists one record per CDR3 protein. Here the sample spans hundreds of thousands of distinct CDR3 sequences, roughly 46% being singletons. Sequencing used blood. These TCRs come from a girl aged 5 to 17 with multiple sclerosis. Each CDR3 is given with its conserved first and last residue.

V	CDR3
TRBV4-1	CASSQDWAGVYNEQFF
TRBV11-3	CASSLTGGYNEQFF
TRBV2	CASIQAGADTQYF
TRBV18	CASSPSGQLNEKLFF
TRBV11-2	CASSLGGRGSYEQFF
TRBV3-1	CASSQMKGWSNEQFF
TRBV7-8	CASSYARQGARNIQYF
TRBV20-1	CSARNSRDSNQPQHF
TRBV7-9	CASILAGVNEQYF
TRBV5-6	CASLLSGQGRETEAFF
TRBV9	CASSPGTSGRNEQYF
TRBV7-9	CASSLAGEYEQYF
TRBV6-5	CASSIQGDEQYF
TRBV12-3/TRBV12-4	CASSLGTGSYGQYF
TRBV2	CASSVGLAGVSEYF
TRBV12-3/TRBV12-4	CASSLGGEGNTEAFF
TRBV20-1	CSARDGRGGSDYYQPQHF
TRBV2	CASSEEQETQYF
TRBV5-1	CASSPGQGKGLGQFF
TRBV5-1	CASSLGLQETQYF
TRBV29-1	CSVGQGWYEQYF
TRBV2	CATRQGREYGEQFF
TRBV20-1	CSARERLAGTHEQYF
TRBV9	CASSVAGWGGSVAHNEQFF
TRBV20-1	CSAEASGGYTF
TRBV29-1	CSAGSGQGYSNYGYTF
TRBV20-1	CSARVAGLSYEQYF
TRBV4-2	CASSQDGEAFF
TRBV7-6	CASSPRTSGDGDTQYF
TRBV5-1	CASSPGQGGQPQHF
TRBV3-1	CASSPGQLINQPQHF
TRBV6-6	CASSKTGTGAYEQYF
TRBV7-8	CASRPGTVILEQYF